Following are 20 T cell receptor beta chains from one sample sequenced in a study of identical twins. TCRdb reprocessed the 5' RACE reads with MiXCR, giving one entry per CDR3 protein. The sample has about 890,000 distinct CDR3 sequences; 9% to 15% are singletons. The same data also contributed to another study, on yellow fever vaccine responses in identical twins.

Sequencing used PBMCs. The origin of the receptors is a young woman in good health.

This clonotype was detected a few times. J is TRBJ1-1 and V is TRBV12-3 or TRBV12-4; tentatively, D is TRBD1 (5 bases). Trimming cost V 1 base and J 7 bases, with 10 bases left between them. The CDR3 has 13 amino acids. The CDR3 loop reads CASSLVVGGEAFF. The DNA for the CDR3 is TGTGCCAGCAGTTTAGTTGTTGGGGGTGAAGCTTTCTTT.

The V gene is TRBV28, the J gene TRBJ2-7; tentatively, D is TRBD2 (5 bases). Germline V CDR1 and CDR2: MDHEN, SYDVKM. Trimming cost V 6 bases and J 3 bases, with 12 bases left between them. CDR3 size: 13 residues. This CDR3 is CASSSGSGYEQYV. CDR3 sequence (DNA): TGTGCCAGCAGCTCTGGGAGTGGCTACGAGCAGTACGTC.

V gene TRBV7-9 combines with J gene TRBJ2-1; possible D gene TRBD1, 6 bases. The V end was cut by 7 bases, the J end by 4 bases, with 20 bases between. This CDR3 comprises 16 residues. Germline CDR1 and CDR2: SEHNR and FQNEAQ (reference sequence). The CDR3 protein is CASTNPRTERYNEQFF. The CDR3 region has the DNA TGTGCCAGCACAAACCCCCGGACAGAGAGGTACAATGAGCAGTTCTTC.

The chain joins TRBV2 to TRBJ2-2; TRBD2 might be the D (6 bases). V was shortened by 2 bases and J by 6 bases, with 16 bases between the two germline ends. The germline V gene has CDR1 SNHLY and CDR2 FYNNEI. The CDR3 sequence is 16 residues long. This chain's CDR3 is CASSELTSFSPGELFF. The DNA for the CDR3 is TGTGCCAGCAGTGAACTTACTAGCTTTTCTCCCGGGGAGCTGTTTTTT.

This chain links TRBV15 with TRBJ2-7; 7 positions agree with TRBD2. The junction had 12 bases not matched to a gene; V was cut back by 0 bases and J by 4 bases. From germline, CDR1 is LNHNV and CDR2 YYDKDF (reference sequence). The CDR3 consists of 17 residues. The CDR3 loop reads CATSRDYGGGSTYEQYF. The CDR3 DNA reads as TGTGCCACCAGCAGAGATTACGGTGGCGGGAGTACTTACGAGCAGTACTTC. Variable domain in full (rest from reference TRBV15 and TRBJ2-7): DAMVIQNPRYQVTQFGKPVTLSCSQTLNHNVMYWYQQKSSQAPKLLFHYYDKDFNNEADTPDNFQSRRPNTSFCFLDIRSPGLGDTAMYLCATSRDYGGGSTYEQYFGPGTRLTVT.

V usage is TRBV5-1 and J usage is TRBJ2-3; D may be TRBD2 (5 bases). The CDR3 spans 12 residues. CDR1 SGHRS and CDR2 YFSETQ come from the germline V gene. V lost 5 bases and J 7 bases, leaving 11 bases between the germline ends. The CDR3 DNA follows: TGCGCCAGCAGTCAAGACTACTATACGCAGTATTTT. This gives the protein CASSQDYYTQYF.

The J gene is TRBJ2-7, the V gene TRBV5-1; D remains unclear. Germline V CDR1 and CDR2: SGHRS, YFSETQ. The V end lost 1 base, the J end lost 1 base, and 9 bases lay between the germline ends. CDR3 size: 14 residues. For the CDR3, the DNA is TGCGCCAGCAGCTTGAACGGCGGATCCTACGAGCAGTACGTC. Its protein is CASSLNGGSYEQYV.

This clonotype was observed many times. This chain joins TRBV10-3 and TRBJ2-4, with a weak D call TRBD1 (6 bases). V lost 5 bases and J 3 bases, leaving 11 bases between the germline ends. The CDR3 sequence is 14 residues long. Germline values: CDR1 ENHRY, CDR2 SYGVKD. The CDR3 region has the DNA TGTGCCATCAGTAAGGGGGAAATCAAAAACATTCAGTACTTC. Encoded protein: CAISKGEIKNIQYF.

The chain carries TRBV20-1 and TRBJ2-7, with 8 bases aligning to TRBD2. The CDR3 spans 13 residues. Germline V gene lookup returns CDR1 DFQATT and CDR2 SNEGSKA (reference sequence). V was clipped by 3 bases and J by 3 bases; unmatched bases: 4. The DNA for the CDR3 is TGCAGTGCTAGTCCGGGGGGGCACTACGAGCAGTACGTC. Translated, it gives CSASPGGHYEQYV.

The chain uses TRBV2 and TRBJ2-2; D is tentatively TRBD1 or TRBD2 (5 bases each). The CDR3 sequence is 20 residues long. Trimming took 0 bases from V and 0 from J, leaving 20 bases between them. CDR1 is SNHLY and CDR2 is FYNNEI in the germline V gene. DNA of the CDR3: TGTGCCAGCAGTGAAGCGTTAATATATGTGGGACGGACGAACACCGGGGAGCTGTTTTTT. Translating it yields CASSEALIYVGRTNTGELFF.

This chain connects TRBV20-1 to TRBJ2-1; the D gene is possibly TRBD2 (6 bases). In germline, CDR1 is DFQATT, CDR2 SNEGSKA (reference sequence). The CDR3 extends over 13 amino acids. V shed 1 base and J shed 7 bases, with 11 bases lying between them. This CDR3 is CSARAGEVNEQFF. The CDR3, as DNA: TGCAGTGCTAGAGCGGGAGAGGTGAATGAGCAGTTCTTC.

This clonotype was found many times. This chain links TRBV5-1 with TRBJ2-3; D is perhaps TRBD1 or TRBD2 (6 bases each). Trimming stripped 5 bases from V and 3 bases from J, with 16 bases between. The germline CDR1 and CDR2 sequences are SGHRS and YFSETQ. This CDR3 region has 15 residues. The CDR3 sequence is CASRVRGRGTDTQYF. CDR3 DNA sequence: TGCGCCAGCAGGGTCCGGGGGCGCGGGACAGATACGCAGTATTTT. The variable domain in full, completed from reference TRBV5-1 and TRBJ2-3, reads KAGVTQTPRYLIKTRGQQVTLSCSPISGHRSVSWYQQTPGQGLQFLFEYFSETQRNKGNFPGRFSGRQFSNSRSEMNVSTLELGDSALYLCASRVRGRGTDTQYFGPGTRLTVL.

This clonotype showed up just a few times. The J gene is TRBJ2-3, the V gene TRBV4-2; D is perhaps TRBD2 (6 bases). This CDR3 spans 17 amino acids. Trimming removed 1 base at V and 7 bases at J, with 21 bases between. Looked up from germline, CDR1 is LGHNA and CDR2 is YNFKEQ. The CDR3 nucleotides read TGTGCCAGCAGCCAAGGTGGGCCCGTGGGACTCAGTAATACGCAGTATTTT. Translating gives CASSQGGPVGLSNTQYF.

The chain has TRBV2 and TRBJ2-7, with D uncertain. CDR1 and CDR2 from the germline V gene are SNHLY and FYNNEI. V lost 2 bases to trimming and J lost 0 bases, with 8 bases between them. CDR3 length: 14 residues. For the CDR3, the DNA is TGTGCCAGCAGTGAACGTATGCCCTCCTACGAGCAGTACTTC. This sequence encodes CASSERMPSYEQYF.

This clonotype was picked up a small number of times. The chain is built from TRBV5-6 and TRBJ1-2; D possibly corresponds to TRBD1 (6 bases). Germline lookup yields CDR1 SGHDT and CDR2 YYEEEE. CDR3 length: 13 amino acids. The ends were cut back, 5 bases at V and 5 bases at J, with 13 bases in the middle. The CDR3 reads CASRKQGAYGYTF. CDR3 coding DNA: TGTGCCAGCAGGAAACAGGGTGCATATGGCTACACCTTC.

This clonotype was counted ten times or more. This chain uses TRBV28 with TRBJ2-7, with 12 bases identical to TRBD2. Per germline, CDR1 MDHEN and CDR2 SYDVKM. J gave up 2 bases and V 3 bases, and 11 bases lay outside the gene matches. The CDR3 totals 18 residues. CDR3 nucleotides: TGTGCCAGCAGTTTTGGCGTGGCTAGCGGGAGGGTACCCTACGAGCAGTACTTC. Translated: CASSFGVASGRVPYEQYF.

The sample holds a few counts of this clonotype. The chain recombines TRBV29-1 with TRBJ2-1; D unresolved. CDR3 length equals 12 residues. Germline V lookup: CDR1 SQVTM, CDR2 ANQGSEA. V gave up 1 base and J gave up 6 bases, with 7 bases separating them. CDR3 loop: CSVEVWSNEQFF. DNA for the CDR3: TGCAGCGTTGAAGTCTGGAGCAATGAGCAGTTCTTC.

A few counts support this clonotype. This chain links TRBV6-1 with TRBJ2-7, with 7 positions matching TRBD1. CDR1 is MNHNS, CDR2 SASEGT, per germline. CDR3 length equals 14 residues. Trimming took 7 bases from V and 0 from J; bases not matched to a gene: 6. CDR3 residues: CASNDRVRSYEQYV. The CDR3 DNA sequence: TGTGCCAGCAATGACAGGGTTCGCTCCTACGAGCAGTACGTC.

This sequence joins TRBV27 and TRBJ2-3; D is undetermined. CDR1 is MNHEY and CDR2 is SMNVEV in the germline V gene (reference sequence). With 2 bases removed from V and 3 bases from J, the gap between germline ends came to 9 bases. This CDR3 spans 14 amino acids. CDR3 in DNA: TGTGCCAGCAGTTTACAGTCCCCTACAGATACGCAGTATTTT. It is translated as CASSLQSPTDTQYF.

This rearrangement joins TRBV2 to TRBJ2-3; 10 bases map to TRBD2. Germline-derived CDR1 and CDR2 are SNHLY and FYNNEI. J was trimmed by 2 bases and V by 6 bases; bases with no gene match: 5. The CDR3 loop spans 15 amino acids. CDR3 protein: CASRELAGPTDTQYF. As DNA, the CDR3 is TGTGCCAGCAGGGAACTAGCGGGACCCACAGATACGCAGTATTTT.